This T cell receptor beta chain was sequenced for a study of human T cells and chemical hapten exposure. The CDR3 is 14 residues long. V lost 6 bases and J lost 9, with 18 bases in between. Library construction involved attaching unique molecular identifiers to individual cDNA molecules, which allowed quantitative, reproducible TCR counting. TCRdb used MiXCR to reprocess the 5' RACE reads, holding one entry per CDR3 protein. This table has under 100,000 distinct CDR3 sequences, about 15% appearing once. Whole blood, unfractionated, served as the material for total RNA extraction. This clonotype was observed a handful of times.

The clonotype was recovered from a female donor in good health. The rearrangement joins TRBV12-3 or TRBV12-4 to TRBJ2-1, with D tentatively TRBD1 (5 bases). Here the CDR3 reads CASSLTTAQGEQFF. DNA of the CDR3: TGTGCCAGCAGCCTAACGACGGCCCAGGGTGAGCAGTTCTTC.